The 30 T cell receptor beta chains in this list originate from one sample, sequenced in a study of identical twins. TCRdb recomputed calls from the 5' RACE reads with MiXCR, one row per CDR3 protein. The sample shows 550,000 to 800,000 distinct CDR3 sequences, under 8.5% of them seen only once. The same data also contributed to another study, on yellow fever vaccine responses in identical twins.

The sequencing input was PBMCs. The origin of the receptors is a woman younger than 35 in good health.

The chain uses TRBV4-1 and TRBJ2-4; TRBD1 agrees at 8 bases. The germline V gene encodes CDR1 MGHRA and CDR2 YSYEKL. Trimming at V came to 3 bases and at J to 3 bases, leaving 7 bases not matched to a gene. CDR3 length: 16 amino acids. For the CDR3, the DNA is TGCGCCAGCAGCCAGGTCGGACAGGGAAACAAAAACATTCAGTACTTC. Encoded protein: CASSQVGQGNKNIQYF.

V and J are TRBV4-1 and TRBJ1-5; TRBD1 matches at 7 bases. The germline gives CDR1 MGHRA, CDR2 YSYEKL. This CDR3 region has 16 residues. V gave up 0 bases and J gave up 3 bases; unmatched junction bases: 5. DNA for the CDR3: TGCGCCAGCAGCCAAGATCGGACAGGCTACAATCAGCCCCAGCATTTT. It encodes CASSQDRTGYNQPQHF.

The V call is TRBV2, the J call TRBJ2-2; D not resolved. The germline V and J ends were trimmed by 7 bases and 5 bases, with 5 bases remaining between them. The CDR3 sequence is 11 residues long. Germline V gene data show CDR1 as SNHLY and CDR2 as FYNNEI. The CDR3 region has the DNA TGTGCCAGCAAGACGACCGGGGAGCTGTTTTTT. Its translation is CASKTTGELFF.

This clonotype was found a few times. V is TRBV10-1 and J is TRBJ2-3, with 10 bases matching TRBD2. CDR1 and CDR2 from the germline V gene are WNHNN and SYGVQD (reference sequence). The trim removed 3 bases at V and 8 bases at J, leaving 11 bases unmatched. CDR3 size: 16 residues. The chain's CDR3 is CASSDPSSGRVGTQYF. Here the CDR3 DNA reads TGCGCCAGCAGTGACCCCTCCAGCGGGAGGGTTGGTACGCAGTATTTT.

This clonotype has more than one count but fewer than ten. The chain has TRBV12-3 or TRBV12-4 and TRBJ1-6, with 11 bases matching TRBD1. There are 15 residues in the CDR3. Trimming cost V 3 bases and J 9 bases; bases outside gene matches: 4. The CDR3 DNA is TGTGCCAGCAGTTTCGGACAGGGGGCAACTTCACCCCTCCACTTT. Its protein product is CASSFGQGATSPLHF.

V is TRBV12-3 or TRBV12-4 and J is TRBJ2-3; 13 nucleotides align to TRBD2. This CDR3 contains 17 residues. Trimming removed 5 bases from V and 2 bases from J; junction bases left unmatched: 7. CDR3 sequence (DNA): TGTGCCAGCAGTGGCCAGGGACTAGCGGGGCCCACAGATACGCAGTATTTT. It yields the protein CASSGQGLAGPTDTQYF.

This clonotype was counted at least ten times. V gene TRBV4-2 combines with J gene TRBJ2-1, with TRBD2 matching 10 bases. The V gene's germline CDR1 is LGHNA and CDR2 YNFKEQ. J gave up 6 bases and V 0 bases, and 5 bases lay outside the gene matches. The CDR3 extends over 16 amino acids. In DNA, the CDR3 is TGTGCCAGCAGCCAAGATCGTAGCGGGAGGCCCAATGAGCAGTTCTTC. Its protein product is CASSQDRSGRPNEQFF.

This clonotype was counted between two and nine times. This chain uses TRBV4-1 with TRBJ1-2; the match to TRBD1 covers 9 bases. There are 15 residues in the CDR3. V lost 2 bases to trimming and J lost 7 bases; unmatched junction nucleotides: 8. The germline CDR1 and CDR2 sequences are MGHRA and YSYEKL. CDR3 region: CASSQQGDREGGYTF. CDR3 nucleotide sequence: TGCGCCAGCAGCCAACAAGGGGACAGGGAAGGTGGCTACACCTTC.

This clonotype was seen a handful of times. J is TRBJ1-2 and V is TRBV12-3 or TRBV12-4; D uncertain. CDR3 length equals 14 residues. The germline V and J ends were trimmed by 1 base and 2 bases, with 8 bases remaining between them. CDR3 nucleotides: TGTGCCAGCAGTTTAGGGGCTTTGAACTATGGCTACACCTTC. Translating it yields CASSLGALNYGYTF.

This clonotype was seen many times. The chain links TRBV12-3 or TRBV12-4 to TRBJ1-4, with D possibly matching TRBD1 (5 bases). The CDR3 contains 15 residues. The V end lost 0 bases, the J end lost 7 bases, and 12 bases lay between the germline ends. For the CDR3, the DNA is TGTGCCAGCAGTTTAGCAGGGTTGCAGGGTGAAAAACTGTTTTTT. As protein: CASSLAGLQGEKLFF.

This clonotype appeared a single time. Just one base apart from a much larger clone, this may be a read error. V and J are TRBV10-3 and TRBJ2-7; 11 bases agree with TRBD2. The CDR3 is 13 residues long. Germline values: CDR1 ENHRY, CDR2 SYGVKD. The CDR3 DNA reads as TGTGCCATTACTAGCGGGGGCCACTACGAGCATTACTTC. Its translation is CAITSGGHYEHYF.

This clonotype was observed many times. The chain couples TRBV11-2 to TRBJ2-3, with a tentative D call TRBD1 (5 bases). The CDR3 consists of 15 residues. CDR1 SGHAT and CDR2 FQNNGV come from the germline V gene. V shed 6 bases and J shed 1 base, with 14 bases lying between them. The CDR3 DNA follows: TGTGCCAGCAGTTTTCGTACAGGCCGCACAGATACGCAGTATTTT. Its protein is CASSFRTGRTDTQYF.

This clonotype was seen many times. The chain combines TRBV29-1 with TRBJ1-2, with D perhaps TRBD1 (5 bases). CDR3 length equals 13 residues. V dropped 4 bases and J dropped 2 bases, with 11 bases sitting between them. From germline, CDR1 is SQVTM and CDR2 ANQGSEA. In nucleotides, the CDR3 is TGCAGCGTTGTATGGGACCGGAACTATGGCTACACCTTC. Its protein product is CSVVWDRNYGYTF.

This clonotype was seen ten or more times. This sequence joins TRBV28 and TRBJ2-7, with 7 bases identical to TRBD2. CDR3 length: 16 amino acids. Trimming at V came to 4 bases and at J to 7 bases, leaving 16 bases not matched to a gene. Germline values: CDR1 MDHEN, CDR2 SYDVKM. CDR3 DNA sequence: TGTGCCAGCAGTTCAGCGGGGACTCCTCGTCTAATGGAGCAGTACGTC. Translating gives CASSSAGTPRLMEQYV.

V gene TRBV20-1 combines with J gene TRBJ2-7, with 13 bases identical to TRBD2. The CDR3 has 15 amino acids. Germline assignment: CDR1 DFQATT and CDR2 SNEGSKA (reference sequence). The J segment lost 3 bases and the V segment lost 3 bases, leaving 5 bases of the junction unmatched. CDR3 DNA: TGCAGTGCTAGGGGGTGGACTAGCGGGAGCTACGAGCAGTACTTC. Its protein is CSARGWTSGSYEQYF.

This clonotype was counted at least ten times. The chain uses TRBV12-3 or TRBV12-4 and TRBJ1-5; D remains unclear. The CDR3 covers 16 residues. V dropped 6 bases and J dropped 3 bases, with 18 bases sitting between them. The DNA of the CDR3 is TGTGCCAGCAGCCAAGGGTTGGGAAACTTCAATCAGCCCCAGCATTTT. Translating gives CASSQGLGNFNQPQHF.

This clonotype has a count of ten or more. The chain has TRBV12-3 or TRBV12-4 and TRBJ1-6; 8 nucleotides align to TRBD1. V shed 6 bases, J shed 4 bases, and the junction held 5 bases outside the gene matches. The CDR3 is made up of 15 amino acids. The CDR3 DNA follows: TGTGCCAGCAGCCGCGGGACAGGTTATAATTCACCCCTCCACTTT. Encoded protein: CASSRGTGYNSPLHF.

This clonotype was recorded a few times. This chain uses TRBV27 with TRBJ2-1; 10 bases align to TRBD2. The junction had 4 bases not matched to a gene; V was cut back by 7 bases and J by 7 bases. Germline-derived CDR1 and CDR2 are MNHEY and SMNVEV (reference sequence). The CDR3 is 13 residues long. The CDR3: CASKAGGQNEQFF. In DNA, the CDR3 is TGTGCCAGCAAAGCGGGAGGGCAGAATGAGCAGTTCTTC.

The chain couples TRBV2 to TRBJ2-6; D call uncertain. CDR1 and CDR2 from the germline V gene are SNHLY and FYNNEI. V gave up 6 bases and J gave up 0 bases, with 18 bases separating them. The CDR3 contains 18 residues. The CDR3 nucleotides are TGTGCCAGCAGCCAAAACCCAGGAGAACACTCTGGGGCCAACGTCCTGACTTTC. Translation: CASSQNPGEHSGANVLTF.

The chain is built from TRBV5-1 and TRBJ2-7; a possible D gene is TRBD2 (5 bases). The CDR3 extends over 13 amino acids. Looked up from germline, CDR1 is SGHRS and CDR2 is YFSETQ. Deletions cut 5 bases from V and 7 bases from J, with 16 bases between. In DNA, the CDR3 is TGCGCCAGCAGACTCCAGGAGGATGAGGAGCAGTACTTC. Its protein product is CASRLQEDEEQYF.

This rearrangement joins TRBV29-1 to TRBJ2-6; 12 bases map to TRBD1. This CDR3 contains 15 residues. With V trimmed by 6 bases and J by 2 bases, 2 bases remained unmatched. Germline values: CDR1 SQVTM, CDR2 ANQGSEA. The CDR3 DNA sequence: TGCAGCGTAGGGGACAGGGGGCCTGGGGCCAACGTCCTGACTTTC. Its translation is CSVGDRGPGANVLTF. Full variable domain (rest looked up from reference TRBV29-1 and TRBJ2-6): SAVISQKPSRDICQRGTSLTIQCQVDSQVTMMFWYRQQPGQSLTLIATANQGSEATYESGFVIDKFPISRPNLTFSTLTVSNMSPEDSSIYLCSVGDRGPGANVLTFGAGSRLTVL.

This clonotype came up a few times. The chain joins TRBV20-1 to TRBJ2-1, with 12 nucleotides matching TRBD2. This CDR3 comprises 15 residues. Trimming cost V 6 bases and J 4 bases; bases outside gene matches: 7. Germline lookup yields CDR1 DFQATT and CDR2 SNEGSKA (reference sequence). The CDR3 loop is CSAQGLAGIYNEQFF. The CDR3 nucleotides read TGCAGTGCACAAGGACTAGCGGGGATATACAATGAGCAGTTCTTC.

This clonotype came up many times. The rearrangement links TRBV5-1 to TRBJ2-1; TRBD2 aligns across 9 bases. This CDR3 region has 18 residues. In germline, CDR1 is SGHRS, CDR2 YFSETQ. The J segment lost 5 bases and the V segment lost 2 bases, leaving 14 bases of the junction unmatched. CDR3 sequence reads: CASSLIGLAGPINNEQFF. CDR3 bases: TGCGCCAGCAGCTTAATAGGGCTAGCGGGACCAATAAACAATGAGCAGTTCTTC.

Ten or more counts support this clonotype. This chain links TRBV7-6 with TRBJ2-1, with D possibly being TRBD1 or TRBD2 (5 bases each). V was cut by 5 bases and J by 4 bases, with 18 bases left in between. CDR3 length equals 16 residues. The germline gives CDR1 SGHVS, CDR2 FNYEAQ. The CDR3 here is CASSAGASGPYNEQFF. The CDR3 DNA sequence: TGTGCCAGCAGCGCCGGGGCTTCGGGTCCATACAATGAGCAGTTCTTC.

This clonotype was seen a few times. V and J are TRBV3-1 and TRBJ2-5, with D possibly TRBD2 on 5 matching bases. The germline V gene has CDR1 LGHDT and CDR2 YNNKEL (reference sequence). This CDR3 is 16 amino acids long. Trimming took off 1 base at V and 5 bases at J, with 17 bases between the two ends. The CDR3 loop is CASSQVVGSMVETQYF. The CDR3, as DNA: TGTGCCAGCAGCCAAGTCGTTGGGAGTATGGTTGAGACCCAGTACTTC.

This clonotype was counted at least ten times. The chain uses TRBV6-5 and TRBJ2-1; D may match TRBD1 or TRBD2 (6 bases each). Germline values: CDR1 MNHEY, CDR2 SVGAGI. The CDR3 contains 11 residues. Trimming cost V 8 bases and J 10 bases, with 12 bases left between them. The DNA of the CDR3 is TGTGCCAGCTCAGGGGCGGGGGAGCAGTTCTTC. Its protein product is CASSGAGEQFF.

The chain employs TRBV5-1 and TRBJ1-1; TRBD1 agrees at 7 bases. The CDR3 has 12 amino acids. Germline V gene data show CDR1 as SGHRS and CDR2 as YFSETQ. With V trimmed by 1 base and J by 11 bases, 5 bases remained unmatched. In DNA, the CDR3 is TGCGCCAGCAGCTTGATTCAGGGGGACGCTTTCTTT. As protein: CASSLIQGDAFF. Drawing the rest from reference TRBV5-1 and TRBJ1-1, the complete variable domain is KAGVTQTPRYLIKTRGQQVTLSCSPISGHRSVSWYQQTPGQGLQFLFEYFSETQRNKGNFPGRFSGRQFSNSRSEMNVSTLELGDSALYLCASSLIQGDAFFGQGTRLTVV.

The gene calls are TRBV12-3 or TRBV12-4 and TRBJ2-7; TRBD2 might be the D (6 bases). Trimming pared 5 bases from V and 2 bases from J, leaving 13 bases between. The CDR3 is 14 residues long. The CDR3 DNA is TGTGCCAGCAGTCCCCGGGACTCTACCTACGAGCAGTACTTC. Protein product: CASSPRDSTYEQYF.

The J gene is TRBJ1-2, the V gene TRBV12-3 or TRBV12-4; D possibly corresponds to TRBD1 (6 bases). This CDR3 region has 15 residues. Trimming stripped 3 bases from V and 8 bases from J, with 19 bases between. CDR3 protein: CASSFSEGGLPGYTF. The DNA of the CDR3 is TGTGCCAGCAGTTTTAGTGAGGGGGGTCTCCCGGGCTACACCTTC.

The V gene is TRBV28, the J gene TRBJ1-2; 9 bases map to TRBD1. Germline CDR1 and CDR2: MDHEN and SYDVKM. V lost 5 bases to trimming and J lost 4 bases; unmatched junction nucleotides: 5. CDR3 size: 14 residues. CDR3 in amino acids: CASSGTGQPYGYTF. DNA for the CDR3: TGTGCCAGCAGTGGGACAGGGCAACCCTATGGCTACACCTTC.